The 5 T cell receptor beta chains below were found in one sample sequenced in a study of blood T cell repertoires in COVID-19. The assay was immunoSEQ multiplex PCR, and TCRdb's table has in-frame clones only and misses some. This table holds a few hundred thousand clones, 70% to 90% found once. Sequenced input: PBMCs or T cells enriched from blood (not recorded which). These receptors all come from a woman between 40 and 50 years old with acute COVID-19.

The chain carries TRBV7-8 and TRBJ1-1, with 8 bases lining up with TRBD1. With 5 bases clipped from V and 1 base from J, the junction kept 6 bases outside the gene matches. CDR3 length: 15 amino acids. The germline gives CDR1 SGHVS, CDR2 FQNEAQ. In DNA, the CDR3 is TGTGCCAGCAGCCCCCGGGACAGGACGAACACTGAAGCTTTCTTT. Translation gives CASSPRDRTNTEAFF.

This chain links TRBV7-9 with TRBJ2-7; 7 bases match TRBD1. Germline CDR1 is SEHNR and CDR2 is FQNEAQ (reference sequence). There are 13 residues in the CDR3. The junction had 4 bases not matched to a gene; V was cut back by 3 bases and J by 5 bases. The DNA of the CDR3 is TGTGCCAGCAGCTTGGACAGGCGGAACGAGCAGTACTTC. Its protein product is CASSLDRRNEQYF. Variable domain in full (rest from reference TRBV7-9 and TRBJ2-7): DTGVSQNPRHKITKRGQNVTFRCDPISEHNRLYWYRQTLGQGPEFLTYFQNEAQLEKSRLLSDRFSAERPKGSFSTLEIQRTEQGDSAMYLCASSLDRRNEQYFGPGTRLTVT.

The rearrangement joins TRBV3-1 (or the pseudogene TRBV3-2) to TRBJ2-7, with 8 bases fitting TRBD2. After removal of 2 bases from V and 7 bases from J, the junction contained 10 bases not matched to a gene. This CDR3 is built from 15 residues. Germline V gene lookup returns CDR1 LGHDT and CDR2 YNNKEL (reference sequence). CDR3 in DNA: TGTGCCAGCAGCCAAAGCACTTCCGGGACTAGTGAGCAGTACTTC. Its protein product is CASSQSTSGTSEQYF.

This clone showed up just a few times. The chain links TRBV10-3 to TRBJ1-6; 7 bases are a match to TRBD1. The length of the CDR3 is 13 residues. Germline values: CDR1 ENHRY, CDR2 SYGVKD. V lost 9 bases to trimming and J lost 7 bases; unmatched junction nucleotides: 6. CDR3 sequence reads: CAIGGTENSPLHF. The CDR3 nucleotides are TGTGCCATAGGTGGGACAGAAAATTCACCCCTCCACTTT.

This clone was detected once. The chain has TRBV5-1 and TRBJ1-3; D gene ambiguous. The V gene lost 6 bases and the J gene lost 3 bases, with 13 bases spanning the gap. CDR1 SGHRS and CDR2 YFSETQ come from the germline V gene. The CDR3 extends over 14 amino acids. The chain's CDR3 is CASTDPSGGNTIYF. CDR3 DNA: TGCGCCAGCACCGATCCTTCGGGTGGAAACACCATATATTTT.